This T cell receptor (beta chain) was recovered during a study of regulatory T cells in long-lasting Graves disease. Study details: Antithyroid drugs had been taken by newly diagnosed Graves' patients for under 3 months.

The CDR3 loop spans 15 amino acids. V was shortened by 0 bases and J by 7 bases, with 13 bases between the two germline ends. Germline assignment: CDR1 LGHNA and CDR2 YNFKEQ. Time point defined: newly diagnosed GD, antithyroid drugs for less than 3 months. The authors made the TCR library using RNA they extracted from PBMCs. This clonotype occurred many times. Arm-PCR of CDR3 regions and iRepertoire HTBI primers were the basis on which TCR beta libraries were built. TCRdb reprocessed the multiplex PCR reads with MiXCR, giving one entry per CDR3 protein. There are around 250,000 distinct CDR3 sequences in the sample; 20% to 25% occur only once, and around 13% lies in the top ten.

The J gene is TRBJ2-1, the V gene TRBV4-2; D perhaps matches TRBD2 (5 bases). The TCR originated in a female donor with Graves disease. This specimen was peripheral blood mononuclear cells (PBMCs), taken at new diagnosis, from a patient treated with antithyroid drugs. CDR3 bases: TGTGCCAGCAGCCAAGACCTAGGGAGATGGAATGAGCAGTTCTTC. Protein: CASSQDLGRWNEQFF.